This record covers a single TCR beta chain. Its target is not known. Measured with immunoSEQ multiplex PCR; TCRdb has only the in-frame clones, and not every one. The sample consists of roughly 390,000 clones, around nine tenths of them appearing once. The sample comes from a study of Ad26.COV2.S vaccination and SARS-CoV-2 variants. On the study more broadly: Donor was assigned to the Ad26.COV2.S arm of trial COV1001. Participants got Ad26.COV2.S intramuscularly, once or twice 56 days apart.

General study points: Recipients of either vaccine or placebo displayed similar breadth of non-spike TCRs.

V lost 3 bases to trimming and J lost 0 bases, with 18 bases between them. From germline, CDR1 is SEHNR and CDR2 FQNEAQ (reference sequence). The CDR3 covers 17 residues. Treatment noted: 15 to 20 received Ad26.COV2.S at low or high dose, single or two shots; about 5 received placebo; per-sample allocation not given. Each sample was drawn 63 days after the first injection (of vaccine or placebo). Vaccination employed an Ad26 vector expressing the Wuhan-strain SARS-CoV-2 spike. This clonotype was obtained from a person aged 18-65 years who received the Ad26.COV2.S COVID-19 vaccine or a placebo. Sequenced material: peripheral blood, taken in a trial of Ad26.COV2.S vaccine versus placebo. The V call is TRBV7-9, the J call TRBJ2-7; weak D call: TRBD2 (7 bases). As DNA, the CDR3 is TGTGCCAGCAGCTTCCCAAAATCGGGGGGCCCCTCCTACGAGCAGTACTTC. Translation: CASSFPKSGGPSYEQYF.